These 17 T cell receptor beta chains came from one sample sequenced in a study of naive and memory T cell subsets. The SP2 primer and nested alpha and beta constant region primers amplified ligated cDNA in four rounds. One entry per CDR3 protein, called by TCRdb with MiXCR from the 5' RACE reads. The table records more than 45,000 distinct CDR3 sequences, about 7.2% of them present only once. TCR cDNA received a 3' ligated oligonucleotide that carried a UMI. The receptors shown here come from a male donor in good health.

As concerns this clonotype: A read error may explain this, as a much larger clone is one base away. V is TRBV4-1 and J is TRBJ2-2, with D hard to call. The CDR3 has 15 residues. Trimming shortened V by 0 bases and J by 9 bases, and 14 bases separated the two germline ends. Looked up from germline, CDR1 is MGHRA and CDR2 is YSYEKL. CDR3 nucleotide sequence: TGCGCCAGCAGCCAAGATCAGTTGGTCGCCTGGGAGCTGTTTTTT. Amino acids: CASSQDQLVAWELFF.

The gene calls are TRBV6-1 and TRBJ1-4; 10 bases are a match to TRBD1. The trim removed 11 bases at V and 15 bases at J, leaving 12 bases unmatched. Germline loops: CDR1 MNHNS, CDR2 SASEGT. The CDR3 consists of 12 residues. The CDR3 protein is CAGGQGGGGLFF. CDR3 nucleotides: TGTGCCGGCGGACAGGGGGGAGGGGGGTTGTTTTTT.

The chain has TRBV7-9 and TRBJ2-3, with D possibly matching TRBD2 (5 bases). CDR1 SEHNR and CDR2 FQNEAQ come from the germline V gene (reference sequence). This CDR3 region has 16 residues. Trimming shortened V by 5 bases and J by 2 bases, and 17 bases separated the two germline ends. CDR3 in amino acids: CASSPGLDHSTDTQYF. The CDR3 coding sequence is TGTGCCAGCAGCCCCGGACTCGACCATTCCACAGATACGCAGTATTTT. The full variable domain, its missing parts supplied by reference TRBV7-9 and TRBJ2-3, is DTGVSQNPRHKITKRGQNVTFRCDPISEHNRLYWYRQTLGQGPEFLTYFQNEAQLEKSRLLSDRFSAERPKGSFSTLEIQRTEQGDSAMYLCASSPGLDHSTDTQYFGPGTRLTVL.

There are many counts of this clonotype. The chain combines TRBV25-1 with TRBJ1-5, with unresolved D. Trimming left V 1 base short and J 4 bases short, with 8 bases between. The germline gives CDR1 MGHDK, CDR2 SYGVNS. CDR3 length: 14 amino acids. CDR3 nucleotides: TGTGCCAGCAGTGAATTTCTGGTTAATCAGCCCCAGCATTTT. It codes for CASSEFLVNQPQHF.

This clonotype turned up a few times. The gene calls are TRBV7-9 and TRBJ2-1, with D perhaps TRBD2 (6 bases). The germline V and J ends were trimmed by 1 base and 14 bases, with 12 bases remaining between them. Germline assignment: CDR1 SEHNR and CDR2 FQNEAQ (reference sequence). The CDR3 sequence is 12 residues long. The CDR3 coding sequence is TGTGCCAGCAGCTTAGGGGGGGTTACTGAGTTCTTC. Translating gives CASSLGGVTEFF.

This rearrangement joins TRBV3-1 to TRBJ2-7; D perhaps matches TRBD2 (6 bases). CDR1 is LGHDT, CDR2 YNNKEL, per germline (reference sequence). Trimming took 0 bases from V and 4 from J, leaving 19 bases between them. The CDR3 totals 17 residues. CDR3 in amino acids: CASSQEVSRDGRYEQYF. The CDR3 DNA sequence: TGTGCCAGCAGCCAAGAAGTTAGTCGGGACGGGAGATACGAGCAGTACTTC.

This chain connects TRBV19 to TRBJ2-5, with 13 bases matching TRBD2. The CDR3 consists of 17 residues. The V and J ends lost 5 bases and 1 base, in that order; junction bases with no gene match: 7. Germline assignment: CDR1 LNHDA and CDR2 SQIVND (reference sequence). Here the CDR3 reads CASSGGTSGDLQETQYF. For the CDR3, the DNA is TGTGCCAGTAGTGGAGGGACTAGCGGGGACCTCCAAGAGACCCAGTACTTC.

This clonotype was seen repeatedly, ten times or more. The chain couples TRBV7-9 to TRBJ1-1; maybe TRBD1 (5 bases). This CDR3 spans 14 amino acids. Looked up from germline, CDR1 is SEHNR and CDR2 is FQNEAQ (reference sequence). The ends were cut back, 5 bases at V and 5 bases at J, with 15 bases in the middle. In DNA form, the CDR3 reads TGTGCCAGCAGCCCGAGAGGGGTGGGGACTGAAGCTTTCTTT. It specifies CASSPRGVGTEAFF.

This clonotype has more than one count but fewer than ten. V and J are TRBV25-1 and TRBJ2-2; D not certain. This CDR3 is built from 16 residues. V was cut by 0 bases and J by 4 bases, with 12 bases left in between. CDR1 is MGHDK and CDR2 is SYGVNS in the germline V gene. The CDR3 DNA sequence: TGTGCCAGCAGTGAATACGGCTTAGACGGCACCGGGGAGCTGTTTTTT. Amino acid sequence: CASSEYGLDGTGELFF.

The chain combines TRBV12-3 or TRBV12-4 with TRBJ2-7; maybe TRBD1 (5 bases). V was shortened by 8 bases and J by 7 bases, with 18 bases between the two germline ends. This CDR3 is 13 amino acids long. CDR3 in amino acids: CASSLSGAGEQYF. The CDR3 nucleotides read TGTGCCAGCTCCTTGTCTGGGGCCGGAGAGCAGTACTTC.

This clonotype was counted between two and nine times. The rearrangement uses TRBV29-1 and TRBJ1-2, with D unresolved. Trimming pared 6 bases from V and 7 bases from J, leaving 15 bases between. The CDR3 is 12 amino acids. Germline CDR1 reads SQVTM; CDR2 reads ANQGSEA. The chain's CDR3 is CSVPGPFGGYTF. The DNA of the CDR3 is TGCAGCGTGCCTGGACCGTTCGGTGGCTACACCTTC.

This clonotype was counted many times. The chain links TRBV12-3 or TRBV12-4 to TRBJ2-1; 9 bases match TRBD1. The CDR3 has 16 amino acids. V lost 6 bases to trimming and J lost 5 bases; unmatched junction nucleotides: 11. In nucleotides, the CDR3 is TGTGCCAGCAGCGCGAAGACAGGGGGGGTTAACAATGAGCAGTTCTTC. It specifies CASSAKTGGVNNEQFF.

The CDR3 region has the DNA TGTGCCTGGGAATCTACAGGGTCGAAAACAGATACGCAGTATTTT. This sequence encodes CAWESTGSKTDTQYF. The rearrangement links TRBV30 to TRBJ2-3, with D possibly TRBD1 on 6 matching bases. Germline V gives CDR1 GTSNPN, CDR2 SVGIG (reference sequence). There are 15 residues in the CDR3. The V end lost 5 bases, the J end lost 3 bases, and 18 bases lay between the germline ends.

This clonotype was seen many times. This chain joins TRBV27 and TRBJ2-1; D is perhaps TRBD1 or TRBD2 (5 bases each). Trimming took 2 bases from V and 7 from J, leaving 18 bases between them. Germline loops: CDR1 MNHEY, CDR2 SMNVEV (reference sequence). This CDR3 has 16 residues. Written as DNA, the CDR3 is TGTGCCAGCAGTTTACAGTACGGGACCCAAGAAAATGAGCAGTTCTTC. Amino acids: CASSLQYGTQENEQFF.

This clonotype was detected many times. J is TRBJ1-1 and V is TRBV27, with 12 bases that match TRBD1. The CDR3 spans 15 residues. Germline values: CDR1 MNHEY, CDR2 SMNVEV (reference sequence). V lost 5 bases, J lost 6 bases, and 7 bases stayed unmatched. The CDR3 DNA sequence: TGTGCCAGCAGTCCGTGGGGACAGGGGGCCGCTGAAGCTTTCTTT. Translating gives CASSPWGQGAAEAFF.

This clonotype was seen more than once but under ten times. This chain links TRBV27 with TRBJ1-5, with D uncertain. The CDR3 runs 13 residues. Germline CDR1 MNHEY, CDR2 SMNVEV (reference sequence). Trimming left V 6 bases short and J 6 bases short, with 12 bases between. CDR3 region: CASREGGFQPQHF. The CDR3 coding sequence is TGTGCCAGCAGGGAAGGAGGATTTCAGCCCCAGCATTTT.

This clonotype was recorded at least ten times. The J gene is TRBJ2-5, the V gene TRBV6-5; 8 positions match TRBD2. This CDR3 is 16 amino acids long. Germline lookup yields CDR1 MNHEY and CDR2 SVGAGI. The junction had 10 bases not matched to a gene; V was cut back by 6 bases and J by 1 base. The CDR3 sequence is CASSQNGGASQETQYF. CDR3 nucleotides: TGTGCCAGCAGCCAAAACGGGGGGGCTAGCCAAGAGACCCAGTACTTC.